This entry lists 23 T cell receptor beta chains sequenced from one sample in a study of breast tumors, draining lymph nodes, adjacent tissues. MiXCR, applied by TCRdb to the multiplex PCR reads, yields one record per CDR3 protein. The sample includes roughly 100,000 distinct CDR3 sequences, approximately 28% of them seen just once. Axillary draining lymph nodes of breast cancer patients supplied the node samples. The sequenced sample consisted of axillary lymph node tissue. The receptor set was obtained from a female donor with breast cancer. Some clones in this sample may be carry-over from other donors' samples.

This clonotype was recorded at least ten times. The V call is TRBV15, the J call TRBJ2-1; D possibly uses TRBD1 or TRBD2 (5 bases each). The CDR3 length is 16 residues. V lost 5 bases, J lost 6 bases, and 20 bases lay in between. The germline V gene has CDR1 LNHNV and CDR2 YYDKDF (reference sequence). DNA of the CDR3: TGTGCCACCAGCCGCCGGGACGCCAGTGGGTCCAATGAGCAGTTCTTC. Translating it yields CATSRRDASGSNEQFF.

This clonotype was seen repeatedly, ten times or more. The chain combines TRBV7-3 with TRBJ1-2, with 9 bases fitting TRBD1. The CDR3 totals 13 residues. V was clipped by 1 base and J by 8 bases; unmatched bases: 2. The germline CDR1 and CDR2 sequences are SGHTA and FQGTGA. The CDR3 here is CASSLKTGGGYTF. The CDR3 nucleotides are TGTGCCAGCAGCTTAAAAACAGGGGGCGGCTACACCTTC.

The table lists this clonotype with many counts. Here the CDR3 DNA reads TGTGCCAGCAGCCTTGGACAGGGGACGCAGTATTTT. Its protein is CASSLGQGTQYF. The V gene is TRBV7-8, the J gene TRBJ2-3, with 9 bases identical to TRBD1. This CDR3 spans 12 amino acids. Germline assignment: CDR1 SGHVS and CDR2 FQNEAQ. Trimming cost V 5 bases and J 9 bases; bases outside gene matches: 3.

This clonotype was detected ten times or more. The V and J genes are TRBV5-1 and TRBJ1-2; TRBD1 might be the D (5 bases). The V end was cut by 5 bases, the J end by 6 bases, with 26 bases between. The CDR3 length is 17 residues. From germline, CDR1 is SGHRS and CDR2 YFSETQ. The CDR3 DNA reads TGCGCCAGCAGTTCATACCGGGACGGTTTGGGGCTTGATGGCTACACCTTC. Translated: CASSSYRDGLGLDGYTF.

The V gene is TRBV20-1, the J gene TRBJ1-1; 7 bases align to TRBD1. This CDR3 comprises 12 residues. CDR1 and CDR2 from the germline V gene are DFQATT and SNEGSKA (reference sequence). V was pared by 0 bases and J by 5 bases, with 0 bases of the junction left unmatched. Written as DNA, the CDR3 is TGCAGTGCTAGAGAACAGGGGACTGAAGCTTTCTTT. It translates to CSAREQGTEAFF.

This clonotype has only one observation. The missing conserved phenylalanine or tryptophan at the end of this CDR3 makes a read error likely. The gene calls are TRBV12-3 or TRBV12-4 and TRBJ2-3, with D perhaps being TRBD1 or TRBD2 (6 bases each). Between the trimmed V and J ends, which lost 5 bases and 4 bases, there was a span of 13 bases. The CDR3 is made up of 14 amino acids. The CDR3 is CASSTGGAPDTQYL. The CDR3 nucleotides read TGTGCCAGCAGTACCGGGGGCGCGCCAGATACGCAGTATCTT.

This clonotype was found many times. V gene TRBV19 combines with J gene TRBJ2-2, with 8 bases lining up with TRBD1. Germline V gene lookup returns CDR1 LNHDA and CDR2 SQIVND (reference sequence). This CDR3 is 18 amino acids long. J was trimmed by 5 bases and V by 5 bases; bases with no gene match: 16. CDR3 nucleotide sequence: TGTGCCAGTAGTGCTACGCTAGCAGGGGGCGCTTGGACCGGGGAGCTGTTTTTT. Protein sequence: CASSATLAGGAWTGELFF.

This chain connects TRBV14 to TRBJ1-3, with a weak D call TRBD1 (5 bases). The germline V gene encodes CDR1 SGHDN and CDR2 FVKESK. V lost 8 bases and J 8 bases, leaving 19 bases between the germline ends. The CDR3 extends over 14 amino acids. CDR3 protein: CASSQANYGYTIYF. The CDR3 DNA reads as TGTGCCAGCTCACAGGCGAACTATGGCTACACCATATATTTT.

Concerning this clonotype itself: Just one base apart from a much larger clone, this may be a read error. V gene TRBV6-5 combines with J gene TRBJ2-1; 15 bases line up with TRBD2. V lost 5 bases, J lost 2 bases, and 4 bases stayed unmatched. The CDR3 contains 17 residues. The germline gives CDR1 MNHEY, CDR2 SVGAGI. The CDR3 bases are TGTGCCAGCAGTCACGGGACTAGCGGGGGGACCTACAATGAGCAGTTCTTC. The encoded protein is CASSHGTSGGTYNEQFF.

The chain has TRBV2 and TRBJ2-7; possibly TRBD1 for D (6 bases). The CDR3 contains 17 residues. Trimming removed 7 bases from V and 2 bases from J, with 24 bases in between. CDR1 and CDR2 from the germline V gene are SNHLY and FYNNEI. Written as DNA, the CDR3 is TGTGCCAGCACCACCGGGACAACAACATGGGGCCCCTACGAGCAGTACTTC. This encodes CASTTGTTTWGPYEQYF.

This clonotype was seen ten or more times. This sequence joins TRBV19 and TRBJ2-1; 8 bases are a match to TRBD1. This CDR3 has 16 residues. V trimming: 2 bases; J trimming: 6 bases; junction bases outside the gene matches: 9. CDR1 and CDR2 from the germline V gene are LNHDA and SQIVND (reference sequence). CDR3 residues: CASSIRTGRVRNEQFF. In nucleotides, the CDR3 is TGTGCCAGTAGTATAAGGACAGGGCGGGTTCGCAATGAGCAGTTCTTC.

The table lists this clonotype with many counts. This chain connects TRBV7-9 to TRBJ2-2; 8 positions agree with TRBD2. V shed 4 bases and J 0 bases; nucleotides not matched to a gene: 16. The CDR3 is 20 amino acids. Germline-derived CDR1 and CDR2 are SEHNR and FQNEAQ (reference sequence). CDR3 in DNA: TGTGCCAGCAGCTCGCTCCGGGTTAGGACTAGCCTCGCGAACACCGGGGAGCTGTTTTTT. Translation gives CASSSLRVRTSLANTGELFF.

The genes are TRBV5-6 and TRBJ1-2, with D perhaps TRBD1 (5 bases). CDR3 size: 14 residues. Per germline, CDR1 SGHDT and CDR2 YYEEEE. V was pared by 0 bases and J by 8 bases, with 14 bases between. The CDR3 loop reads CASSLVAGIGGYTF. The CDR3, as DNA: TGTGCCAGCAGCTTGGTAGCAGGGATAGGGGGCTACACCTTC.

With respect to this clonotype: One base away lies a much larger clone, so this may be a sequencing read error. The CDR3 reads CSARGGGRTSEQYF. DNA of the CDR3: TGCAGTGCTAGGGGGGGTGGCAGGACCTCCGAGCAGTACTTC. The chain carries TRBV20-1 and TRBJ2-7; maybe TRBD2 (6 bases). The V gene's germline CDR1 is DFQATT and CDR2 SNEGSKA (reference sequence). This CDR3 comprises 14 residues. The V gene lost 3 bases and the J gene lost 6 bases, with 18 bases spanning the gap.

This clonotype appeared many times. The rearrangement links TRBV5-6 to TRBJ2-7; 8 bases align to TRBD1. The CDR3 sequence is 12 residues long. The germline gives CDR1 SGHDT, CDR2 YYEEEE. The ends lost 5 bases at V and 3 bases at J; junction bases unmatched: 1. CDR3 amino acids: CASSTGGYEQYF. Written as DNA, the CDR3 is TGTGCCAGCAGTACAGGGGGCTACGAGCAGTACTTC. Variable domain in full (rest from reference TRBV5-6 and TRBJ2-7): DAGVTQSPTHLIKTRGQQVTLRCSPKSGHDTVSWYQQALGQGPQFIFQYYEEEERQRGNFPDRFSGHQFPNYSSELNVNALLLGDSALYLCASSTGGYEQYFGPGTRLTVT.

This chain uses TRBV29-1 with TRBJ2-3, with D perhaps matching TRBD1 or TRBD2 (5 bases each). The V and J ends lost 8 bases and 8 bases respectively, with 26 bases between them. Germline-derived CDR1 and CDR2 are SQVTM and ANQGSEA. The CDR3 runs 15 residues. This CDR3 is CSTGPGLVLSGTQYF. CDR3 nucleotide sequence: TGCAGCACCGGGCCGGGGCTGGTGTTGTCGGGTACGCAGTATTTT.

This clonotype was observed at least ten times. The J gene is TRBJ1-5, the V gene TRBV5-8; no definite D call. CDR3 length: 13 residues. The V gene's germline CDR1 is SGHTS and CDR2 YDEGEE. Trimming cost V 2 bases and J 7 bases, with 10 bases left between them. This CDR3 reads CASSLGGRQPQHF. The CDR3 DNA sequence: TGTGCCAGCAGCTTAGGAGGGCGGCAGCCCCAGCATTTT.

Many counts were recorded for this clonotype. This chain connects TRBV7-9 to TRBJ2-7; D call uncertain. The CDR3 loop spans 15 amino acids. V lost 1 base and J 3 bases, leaving 13 bases between the germline ends. The germline gives CDR1 SEHNR, CDR2 FQNEAQ (reference sequence). CDR3 coding DNA: TGTGCCAGCAGCTTAGATTTCAGTCCGATCTACGAGCAGTACTTC. This codes for CASSLDFSPIYEQYF.

This clonotype was counted many times. V is TRBV3-1 and J is TRBJ2-7; D call uncertain. Looked up from germline, CDR1 is LGHDT and CDR2 is YNNKEL (reference sequence). The V end lost 2 bases, the J end lost 5 bases, and 4 bases lay between the germline ends. The CDR3 runs to 11 residues. CDR3 protein: CASSQSHEQYF. CDR3 DNA sequence: TGTGCCAGCAGCCAAAGCCACGAGCAGTACTTC.

This chain joins TRBV24-1 and TRBJ2-7; D is unclear. This CDR3 has 15 residues. CDR1 is KGHDR, CDR2 SFDVKD, per germline. V was cut by 5 bases and J by 0 bases, with 13 bases left in between. CDR3 bases: TGTGCCACCAGTGCGGCTGGGATAGGCTCCTACGAGCAGTACTTC. Amino acid sequence: CATSAAGIGSYEQYF.

At least ten counts were recorded for this clonotype. V usage is TRBV9 and J usage is TRBJ2-1; D is ambiguous. Germline V gene sequence: CDR1 SGDLS, CDR2 YYNGEE. Trimming shortened V by 3 bases and J by 7 bases, and 2 bases separated the two germline ends. The CDR3 loop spans 10 amino acids. The CDR3 sequence is CASSGNEQFF. Written as DNA, the CDR3 is TGTGCCAGCAGCGGTAATGAGCAGTTCTTC.

By sample share, this clonotype is medium-sized (0.01 to 0.1%). This chain connects TRBV7-2 to TRBJ2-7; D is unclear. Germline loops: CDR1 SGHTA, CDR2 FQGNSA. Trimming took off 5 bases at V and 2 bases at J, with 13 bases between the two ends. The CDR3 sequence is 14 residues long. The CDR3 region has the DNA TGTGCCAGCAGCCCATTAGGGTTTACCTACGAGCAGTACTTC. This sequence encodes CASSPLGFTYEQYF.

As to this clonotype: An end of the junction differs from the germline gene, which may be a read error. The V call is TRBV29-1, the J call TRBJ2-1; D ambiguous. CDR3 length: 10 residues. Germline V gene lookup returns CDR1 SQVTM and CDR2 ANQGSEA. CDR3 DNA: TGCAGCGTTGAAGAGGGTGAGCAGCTTTTC. This encodes CSVEEGEQLF.